Below, one T cell receptor (beta chain) is given with its context. It lacks a known antigen. The sample holds no much larger clone one base away, and base qualities are not on file. These data originate in a study of radiotherapy plus CTLA-4 blockade in lung cancer (dated by TCRdb to the late 2010s). In terms of the full investigation: Among enrolled patients, approximately 17% had an objective response and 30% to 40% reached disease control.

Library preparation employed the immunoSEQ multiplex PCR assay. Imported from immuneACCESS, the table was reduced by TCRdb to in-frame sequences with V and J called. These copies leave out some clones; in studies compared against another copy, an unresolved V gene accounts for under half, and the cause of the remainder is not known. A total of approximately 40,000 clones appear in this sample, 77% of them only once. Over 2.5% of the sample comes from the top ten. Via the germline V gene, CDR1 is SGHRS and CDR2 YFSETQ. The CDR3 spans 16 residues, from the cysteine through the phenylalanine. The sequence is cut down to CDR3 DNA, 48 bases in frame from base 1. From V the trimming removes 0 bases and from J it removes 4 bases, while the gene matches leave 3 bases of the junction unaccounted for. The study evaluated CTLA-4 blockade (ipilimumab) given together with focal radiation therapy in patients who had chemo-refractory metastatic non-small-cell lung cancer.

Overall study results and their limits: The strongest predictors of response, as reported, were early dynamic changes in blood T cell clones along with a rise in serum interferon-beta after radiation. After treatment with radiotherapy and ipilimumab, TCR clones that originated in tumors expanded in peripheral blood.

The receptor comes from a human donor with non-small cell lung cancer whose response to radiotherapy plus ipilimumab could not be evaluated. In this chain, TRBV5-1 is recombined with TRBJ2-2, with 10 middle bases fitting TRBD1. This material consisted of peripheral blood, taken from a patient treated with radiotherapy plus ipilimumab. Here is the DNA: TGCGCCAGCAGCTTGGGGGACAGGGGAGGCACCGGGGAGCTGTTTTTT. It encodes CASSLGDRGGTGELFF.